The next 32 T cell receptor beta chains were all read from a single sample in a study of blood T cell repertoires in COVID-19 (TCRdb year 2020). The library was produced with the immunoSEQ multiplex PCR assay. TCRdb's version of the immuneACCESS table is confined to in-frame rearrangements and falls short of the full clone set. An unresolved V gene accounts for under half of the shortfall where checked; the remainder is of unknown origin. The sample data list a few hundred thousand clones, and roughly 84% of these were observed just once. The ten largest clones capture around 6.5% of the sample. Sequencing used PBMCs or T cells enriched from blood (not recorded which). Receptors originate from a woman aged 40 to 49 who had recovered from COVID-19.

This clone was found once. The chain links TRBV5-1 to TRBJ2-1; 9 bases agree with TRBD2. Looked up from germline, CDR1 is SGHRS and CDR2 is YFSETQ. There are 17 residues in the CDR3. Trimming took 0 bases from V and 6 from J; bases not matched to a gene: 10. The CDR3 DNA is TGCGCCAGCAGCTTGGGGCTAGCGGGGACCTCGATCAATGAGCAGTTCTTC. Translation gives CASSLGLAGTSINEQFF.

J is TRBJ1-2 and V is TRBV6-1; D is perhaps TRBD1 (5 bases). Between the trimmed V and J ends, which lost 2 bases and 7 bases, there was a span of 8 bases. CDR3 size: 12 residues. CDR1 MNHNS and CDR2 SASEGT come from the germline V gene. CDR3 amino acids: CASSELRVGYTF. The CDR3 DNA reads TGTGCCAGCAGTGAACTCAGGGTTGGCTACACCTTC.

The chain employs TRBV7-2 and TRBJ2-5; TRBD2 aligns across 9 bases. The J segment lost 2 bases and the V segment lost 7 bases, leaving 11 bases of the junction unmatched. CDR3 length: 16 residues. The germline CDR1 and CDR2 sequences are SGHTA and FQGNSA. CDR3 nucleotide sequence: TGTGCCAGCACCCCATACGCGGGAGGGGGTCAAGAGACCCAGTACTTC. Its protein product is CASTPYAGGGQETQYF.

This chain connects TRBV5-8 to TRBJ2-1, with D perhaps matching TRBD1 (5 bases). The CDR3 sequence is 15 residues long. Trimming pared 2 bases from V and 3 bases from J, leaving 12 bases between. Germline assignment: CDR1 SGHTS and CDR2 YDEGEE. This CDR3 is CASSLPTGYYNEQFF. As DNA, the CDR3 is TGTGCCAGCAGCTTACCTACAGGCTACTACAATGAGCAGTTCTTC.

J is TRBJ2-1 and V is TRBV7-2; a possible D gene is TRBD2 (5 bases). Deletions cut 2 bases from V and 1 base from J, with 12 bases between. The CDR3 covers 16 residues. Germline V gene sequence: CDR1 SGHTA, CDR2 FQGNSA. CDR3 coding DNA: TGTGCCAGCAGCTTATATGGGAGAAGGTCCTACAATGAGCAGTTCTTC. Amino acids: CASSLYGRRSYNEQFF.

The chain employs TRBV28 and TRBJ1-2; D perhaps matches TRBD1 (5 bases). Trimming cost V 5 bases and J 9 bases, with 13 bases left between them. The CDR3 runs to 12 residues. Germline assignment: CDR1 MDHEN and CDR2 SYDVKM. The CDR3 here is CASSVQGRSYTF. The CDR3 nucleotides are TGTGCCAGCAGTGTCCAGGGTAGGAGCTACACCTTC.

This clone was observed a few times. Other DNA sequences within the sample encode an identical CDR3. The gene calls are TRBV3-1 (or the pseudogene TRBV3-2) and TRBJ2-5, with 8 bases fitting TRBD2. Germline V gene data show CDR1 as LGHDT and CDR2 as YNNKEL (reference sequence). V shed 4 bases and J 5 bases; nucleotides not matched to a gene: 0. This CDR3 region has 12 residues. CDR3 residues: CASSRGGETQYF. The CDR3 DNA reads as TGTGCCAGCAGCCGCGGGGGGGAGACCCAGTACTTC.

This clone was recorded once. The chain couples TRBV28 to TRBJ2-7; D might be TRBD2 (5 bases). Per the germline V gene, CDR1 is MDHEN and CDR2 is SYDVKM. This CDR3 comprises 12 residues. The V gene lost 6 bases and the J gene lost 5 bases, with 11 bases spanning the gap. The CDR3 sequence: CASSGNQDEQYF. The CDR3, as DNA: TGTGCCAGCAGCGGGAATCAGGACGAGCAGTACTTC. Drawing the rest from reference TRBV28 and TRBJ2-7, the complete variable domain is DVKVTQSSRYLVKRTGEKVFLECVQDMDHENMFWYRQDPGLGLRLIYFSYDVKMKEKGDIPEGYSVSREKKERFSLILESASTNQTSMYLCASSGNQDEQYFGPGTRLTVT.

The chain employs TRBV28 and TRBJ2-7, with TRBD1 matching 7 bases. The CDR3 contains 15 residues. CDR1 MDHEN and CDR2 SYDVKM come from the germline V gene. V shed 2 bases and J 2 bases; nucleotides not matched to a gene: 6. The CDR3 DNA reads as TGTGCCAGCAGTTTAGACAGGGAATTTCCCTACGAGCAGTACTTC. It translates to CASSLDREFPYEQYF.

The chain uses TRBV7-8 and TRBJ1-2; D is perhaps TRBD1 (5 bases). Germline V gene data show CDR1 as SGHVS and CDR2 as FQNEAQ. The CDR3 is 13 residues long. V gave up 5 bases and J gave up 4 bases, with 11 bases separating them. CDR3 in amino acids: CASSPGGGYGYTF. The CDR3 nucleotides are TGTGCCAGCAGCCCCGGGGGGGGCTATGGCTACACCTTC.

This clone was counted between two and nine times. This chain uses TRBV18 with TRBJ2-2; tentatively, D is TRBD1 (6 bases). Deletions cut 6 bases from V and 0 bases from J, with 14 bases between. This CDR3 comprises 16 residues. Germline V lookup: CDR1 KGHSH, CDR2 LQKENI. The CDR3 nucleotides read TGTGCCAGCTCGCAGGATGGGGGCTCGAACACCGGGGAGCTGTTTTTT. Protein: CASSQDGGSNTGELFF.

The chain combines TRBV6-5 with TRBJ1-5; no clear D gene. Looked up from germline, CDR1 is MNHEY and CDR2 is SVGAGI. The CDR3 contains 15 residues. Trimming cost V 7 bases and J 0 bases, with 13 bases left between them. The CDR3 DNA follows: TGTGCCAGCAAACGCGGACTCCTTAGCAATCAGCCCCAGCATTTT. It codes for CASKRGLLSNQPQHF.

This chain connects TRBV12-3 or TRBV12-4 to TRBJ2-3, with D possibly matching TRBD1 (5 bases). This CDR3 is built from 12 residues. V was shortened by 6 bases and J by 7 bases, with 11 bases between the two germline ends. CDR3 amino acids: CASSRTGYTQYF. In DNA, the CDR3 is TGTGCCAGCAGCCGAACAGGTTATACGCAGTATTTT.

This clone was seen a handful of times. The chain recombines TRBV18 with TRBJ2-1; 7 bases fit TRBD1. Germline V gene data show CDR1 as KGHSH and CDR2 as LQKENI. V gave up 2 bases and J gave up 4 bases; unmatched junction bases: 2. This CDR3 has 14 amino acids. CDR3 DNA sequence: TGTGCCAGCTCACCAGGGACAGTTTACAATGAGCAGTTCTTC. Amino acids: CASSPGTVYNEQFF.

In this sample, this clone turned up many times. This chain uses TRBV2 with TRBJ1-1; D gene unclear. Germline CDR1 reads SNHLY; CDR2 reads FYNNEI. Trimming pared 3 bases from V and 1 base from J, leaving 9 bases between. The CDR3 consists of 14 residues. The CDR3 spells CASSEIAGNTEAFF. The CDR3 nucleotides are TGTGCCAGCAGTGAGATTGCAGGGAACACTGAAGCTTTCTTT.

This chain links TRBV23-1 with TRBJ2-3; D unclear. TRBV23-1 belongs to the ORF category, with a function that is uncertain. Deletions cut 0 bases from V and 10 bases from J, with 23 bases between. The CDR3 runs to 17 residues. CDR3: CASSQSSGESQNRSQYF. The CDR3 region has the DNA TGCGCCAGCAGTCAATCTTCAGGCGAGTCGCAGAACAGATCGCAGTATTTT.

The rearrangement joins TRBV27 to TRBJ1-6; 8 positions match TRBD1. V was clipped by 3 bases and J by 10 bases; unmatched bases: 5. The CDR3 runs to 14 residues. CDR1 MNHEY and CDR2 SMNVEV come from the germline V gene (reference sequence). The CDR3 sequence: CASSFSAGGSPLHF. CDR3 DNA: TGTGCCAGCAGTTTCTCGGCAGGGGGCTCACCCCTCCACTTT.

The CDR3 nucleotides are TGTGCCACCAGCAGAGACAGGGGGACTAATGAAAAACTGTTTTTT. Translating it yields CATSRDRGTNEKLFF. This sequence joins TRBV15 and TRBJ1-4; 7 nucleotides agree with TRBD1. V was clipped by 0 bases and J by 2 bases; unmatched bases: 0. The CDR3 covers 15 residues. Germline CDR1 is LNHNV and CDR2 is YYDKDF (reference sequence). Combining the CDR3 with reference TRBV15 and TRBJ1-4 gives the whole variable domain DAMVIQNPRYQVTQFGKPVTLSCSQTLNHNVMYWYQQKSSQAPKLLFHYYDKDFNNEADTPDNFQSRRPNTSFCFLDIRSPGLGDTAMYLCATSRDRGTNEKLFFGSGTQLSVL.

This clone came up once. The chain employs TRBV11-2 and TRBJ1-3; TRBD1 might be the D (5 bases). Trimming removed 2 bases from V and 2 bases from J, with 10 bases in between. The germline CDR1 and CDR2 sequences are SGHAT and FQNNGV. This CDR3 is 15 amino acids long. The DNA of the CDR3 is TGTGCCAGCAGCTTAAATGCGGGACCTGGAAACACCATATATTTT. Translation gives CASSLNAGPGNTIYF.

This chain uses TRBV2 with TRBJ1-2, with D possibly being TRBD1 (5 bases). Germline loops: CDR1 SNHLY, CDR2 FYNNEI. The CDR3 sequence is 12 residues long. V was trimmed by 3 bases and J by 7 bases, leaving 9 bases between them. DNA of the CDR3: TGTGCCAGCAGTGACTCGGGGGTTGGCTACACCTTC. Protein sequence: CASSDSGVGYTF. The variable domain in full, completed from reference TRBV2 and TRBJ1-2, reads EPEVTQTPSHQVTQMGQEVILRCVPISNHLYFYWYRQILGQKVEFLVSFYNNEISEKSEIFDDQFSVERPDGSNFTLKIRSTKLEDSAMYFCASSDSGVGYTFGSGTRLTVV.

This clone was detected only a few times. The chain links TRBV6-5 to TRBJ1-2; 10 bases are a match to TRBD1. The CDR3 loop spans 15 amino acids. Germline V gene data show CDR1 as MNHEY and CDR2 as SVGAGI. J lost 5 bases, V lost 2 bases, and 5 bases had no gene match. The CDR3 nucleotides are TGTGCCAGCAGTTACCGACGGGACAGGGGATATGGCTACACCTTC. This sequence encodes CASSYRRDRGYGYTF.

This clone was seen only once. The chain employs TRBV6-5 and TRBJ2-3, with 8 bases lining up with TRBD2. The CDR3 is 14 residues long. V shed 6 bases, J shed 3 bases, and the junction held 5 bases outside the gene matches. The germline CDR1 and CDR2 sequences are MNHEY and SVGAGI. Here the CDR3 DNA reads TGTGCCAGCAGCAAACTAGCGGAGACAGATACGCAGTATTTT. Amino acids: CASSKLAETDTQYF.

The chain carries TRBV5-1 and TRBJ2-7; 12 bases fit TRBD1. The CDR3 has 16 amino acids. CDR1 is SGHRS and CDR2 is YFSETQ in the germline V gene. V shed 4 bases and J 5 bases; nucleotides not matched to a gene: 10. CDR3 region: CASSPQSGTGGDEQYV. The CDR3 DNA reads TGCGCCAGCAGCCCGCAATCCGGGACAGGGGGCGACGAGCAGTACGTC.

CDR3 in DNA: TGTGCCAGCAGTTACTCTAGCTTGGTCGGGGAGCTGTTTTTT. As protein: CASSYSSLVGELFF. The gene calls are TRBV6-5 and TRBJ2-2; D is ambiguous. CDR1 and CDR2 (germline): MNHEY, SVGAGI. V was shortened by 0 bases and J by 7 bases, with 9 bases between the two germline ends. CDR3 size: 14 residues.

The chain has TRBV10-3 and TRBJ1-1, with a possible D match to TRBD1 (6 bases). This CDR3 has 13 residues. V shed 11 bases and J shed 5 bases, with 18 bases lying between them. Germline CDR1 and CDR2: ENHRY and SYGVKD. The CDR3 region has the DNA TGTGCCTGTAACACAGGGATAGGAACTGAAGCTTTCTTT. Protein: CACNTGIGTEAFF.

The gene calls are TRBV6-5 and TRBJ1-2; 7 nucleotides align to TRBD1. V was pared by 5 bases and J by 4 bases, with 7 bases of the junction left unmatched. This CDR3 region has 14 residues. Germline CDR1 reads MNHEY; CDR2 reads SVGAGI. The CDR3 spells CASSPSGQLYGYTF. CDR3 DNA: TGTGCCAGCAGTCCTTCGGGACAGCTCTATGGCTACACCTTC.

In DNA, the CDR3 is TGTGCCAGCAGCCAATTTTCGACGGGACAGGGCAATCAGCCCCAGCATTTT. Translating gives CASSQFSTGQGNQPQHF. The V and J genes are TRBV16 and TRBJ1-5; 8 bases agree with TRBD1. V shed 1 base and J 2 bases; nucleotides not matched to a gene: 7. CDR1 KGHSY and CDR2 FQNENV come from the germline V gene. The CDR3 extends over 17 amino acids.

This clone was seen just once. This chain uses TRBV7-2 with TRBJ2-3; 14 nucleotides line up with TRBD2. Germline assignment: CDR1 SGHTA and CDR2 FQGNSA. V dropped 4 bases and J dropped 4; count of bases not matched to a gene: 7. CDR3 length: 17 residues. CDR3 DNA sequence: TGTGCCAGCAGCTCTCAACCGGGACTAGCGGGGGCAGATACGCAGTATTTT. This sequence encodes CASSSQPGLAGADTQYF.

This chain joins TRBV5-1 and TRBJ1-3, with a possible D match to TRBD1 (5 bases). CDR3 length: 13 residues. V lost 4 bases and J lost 8, with 13 bases in between. Germline values: CDR1 SGHRS, CDR2 YFSETQ. CDR3 amino acids: CASSALPGDTIYF. In nucleotides, the CDR3 is TGCGCCAGCAGCGCGCTCCCGGGGGACACCATATATTTT.

The chain employs TRBV6-6 and TRBJ2-5, with a weak D call TRBD2 (5 bases). Per the germline V gene, CDR1 is MNHNY and CDR2 is SVGAGI (reference sequence). There are 13 residues in the CDR3. V dropped 7 bases and J dropped 2 bases, with 11 bases sitting between them. The CDR3 nucleotides read TGTGCCAGCACCAGAGGGATTCAAGAGACCCAGTACTTC. Its protein is CASTRGIQETQYF.

For the CDR3, the DNA is TGTGCCAGCTCAAGACTAGCGGGATTCACGTCAGAGACCCAGTACTTC. It encodes CASSRLAGFTSETQYF. This rearrangement joins TRBV18 to TRBJ2-5, with 11 bases fitting TRBD2. Germline CDR1 KGHSH, CDR2 LQKENI. V was clipped by 5 bases and J by 4 bases; unmatched bases: 9. The CDR3 spans 16 residues.

The chain links TRBV28 to TRBJ2-3, with D perhaps matching TRBD1 (5 bases). Trimming stripped 9 bases from V and 4 bases from J, with 8 bases between. Looked up from germline, CDR1 is MDHEN and CDR2 is SYDVKM. This CDR3 comprises 11 residues. CDR3: CASIGADTQYF. The CDR3, as DNA: TGTGCCAGTATAGGGGCAGATACGCAGTATTTT.